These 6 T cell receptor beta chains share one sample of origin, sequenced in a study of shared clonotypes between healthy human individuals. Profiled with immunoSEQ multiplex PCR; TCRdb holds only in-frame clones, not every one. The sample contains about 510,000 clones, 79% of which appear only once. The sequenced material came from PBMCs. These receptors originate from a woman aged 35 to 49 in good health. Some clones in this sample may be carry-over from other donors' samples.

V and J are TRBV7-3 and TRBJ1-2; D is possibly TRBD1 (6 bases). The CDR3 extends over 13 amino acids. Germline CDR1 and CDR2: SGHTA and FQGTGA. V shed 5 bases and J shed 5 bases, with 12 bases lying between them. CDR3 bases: TGTGCCAGCAGCCCTGGACAGATGTATGGCTACACCTTC. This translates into CASSPGQMYGYTF.

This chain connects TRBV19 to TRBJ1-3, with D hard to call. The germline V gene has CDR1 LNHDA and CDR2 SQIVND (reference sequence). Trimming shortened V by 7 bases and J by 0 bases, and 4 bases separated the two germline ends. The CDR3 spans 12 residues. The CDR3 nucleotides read TGTGCCAGTAAAACCTCTGGAAACACCATATATTTT. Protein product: CASKTSGNTIYF.

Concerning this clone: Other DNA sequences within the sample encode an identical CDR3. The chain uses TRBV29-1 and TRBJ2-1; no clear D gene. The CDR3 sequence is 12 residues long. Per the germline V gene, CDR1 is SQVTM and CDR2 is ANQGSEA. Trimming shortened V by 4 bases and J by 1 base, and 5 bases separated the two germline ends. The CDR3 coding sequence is TGCAGCGTTGTGGAGTCCTACAATGAGCAGTTCTTC. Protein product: CSVVESYNEQFF.

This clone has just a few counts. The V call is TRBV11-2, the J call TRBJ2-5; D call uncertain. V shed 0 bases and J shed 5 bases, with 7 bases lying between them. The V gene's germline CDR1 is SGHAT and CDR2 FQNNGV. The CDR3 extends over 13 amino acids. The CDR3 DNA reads TGTGCCAGCAGCTTAGATGGGGTGGAGACCCAGTACTTC. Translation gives CASSLDGVETQYF. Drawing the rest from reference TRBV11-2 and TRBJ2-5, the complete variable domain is EAGVAQSPRYKIIEKRQSVAFWCNPISGHATLYWYQQILGQGPKLLIQFQNNGVVDDSQLPKDRFSAERLKGVDSTLKIQPAKLEDSAVYLCASSLDGVETQYFGPGTRLLVL.

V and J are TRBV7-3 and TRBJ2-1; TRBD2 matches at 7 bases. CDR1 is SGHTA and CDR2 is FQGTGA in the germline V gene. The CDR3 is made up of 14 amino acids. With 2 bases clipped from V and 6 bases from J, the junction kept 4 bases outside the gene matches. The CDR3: CASSLGGGPNEQFF. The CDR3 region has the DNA TGTGCCAGCAGCTTAGGGGGAGGGCCCAATGAGCAGTTCTTC.

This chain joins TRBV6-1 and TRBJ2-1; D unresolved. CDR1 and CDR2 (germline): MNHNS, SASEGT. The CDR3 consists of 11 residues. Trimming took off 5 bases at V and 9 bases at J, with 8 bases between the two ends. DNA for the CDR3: TGTGCCAGCAGTTACGGCGGTGAGCAGTTCTTC. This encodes CASSYGGEQFF.